These 8 T cell receptor beta chains originate from one sample sequenced in a study of beta chain features in type 1 diabetes (dated by TCRdb to about 2018). Library prep was done by the immunoSEQ multiplex PCR assay. All of the isolated RNA was reverse transcribed with the High Capacity cDNA Reverse Transcription Kit, so expressed TCRB transcripts were sequenced. This is the immuneACCESS table as TCRdb keeps it, with only in-frame sequences that have V and J called. A part of the clones is gone; compared with another copy, unresolved V genes explain less than half, and the rest is unexplained. The sample table shows 250,000 to 350,000 clones, and about 15% are seen once. 0.015% to 0.017% of the sample goes to the ten largest clones. What the research found in general, with its limitations: A moderate but significant shortening of TCRB CDR3 length was observed in type 1 diabetes patients in all four CD4+ subsets.

For these TCRs, the target antigens are not known. Input material: naive CD4+ T cells from blood. What this sample's cell subset or site label stands for: true naive CD4+ T cells. Every receptor here comes from a young man with type 1 diabetes.

CDR3 DNA: TGTGCCAGCAGTTTATACGGGGGCACCGGGGAGCTGTTTTTT. Translated, it gives CASSLYGGTGELFF. The chain has TRBV27 and TRBJ2-2, with a tentative D call TRBD2 (6 bases). The CDR3 runs to 14 residues. Germline V lookup: CDR1 MNHEY, CDR2 SMNVEV (reference sequence). V dropped 1 base and J dropped 4 bases, with 7 bases sitting between them.

This clone has only a few counts. The gene calls are TRBV7-2 and TRBJ2-3, with 10 bases aligning to TRBD2. Trimming removed 2 bases from V and 7 bases from J; junction bases left unmatched: 6. In germline, CDR1 is SGHTA, CDR2 FQGNSA. The CDR3 totals 15 residues. CDR3 region: CASSLSGGATNTQYF. The CDR3 DNA is TGTGCCAGCAGCTTAAGCGGGGGGGCCACGAATACGCAGTATTTT.

The chain combines TRBV2 with TRBJ2-7; D might be TRBD1 (5 bases). This CDR3 contains 12 residues. Germline values: CDR1 SNHLY, CDR2 FYNNEI. V dropped 6 bases and J dropped 3 bases, with 9 bases sitting between them. CDR3 sequence reads: CASRGAIYEQYF. The CDR3 coding sequence is TGTGCCAGCAGAGGGGCGATCTACGAGCAGTACTTC.

This clone was observed a few times. The chain has TRBV5-1 and TRBJ2-1, with D hard to call. The CDR3 consists of 15 residues. Trimming stripped 1 base from V and 0 bases from J, with 8 bases between. CDR1 is SGHRS, CDR2 YFSETQ, per germline. CDR3 in amino acids: CASSLTVSSYNEQFF. DNA for the CDR3: TGCGCCAGCAGCTTGACGGTTAGCTCCTACAATGAGCAGTTCTTC.

This chain links TRBV6-1 with TRBJ2-7; possible D gene TRBD1, 5 bases. The CDR3 totals 12 residues. V was trimmed by 2 bases and J by 4 bases, leaving 6 bases between them. CDR1 is MNHNS and CDR2 is SASEGT in the germline V gene. CDR3 sequence (DNA): TGTGCCAGCAGTGAAAGACAGTACGAGCAGTACTTC. This codes for CASSERQYEQYF.

The chain joins TRBV18 to TRBJ2-7; D gene unclear. The CDR3 loop spans 12 amino acids. V gave up 2 bases and J gave up 3 bases, with 5 bases separating them. The V gene's germline CDR1 is KGHSH and CDR2 LQKENI. The CDR3 coding sequence is TGTGCCAGCTCACCATCCAACTACGAGCAGTACTTC. Translating gives CASSPSNYEQYF.

This chain joins TRBV6-5 and TRBJ1-2; D not resolved. CDR1 is MNHEY, CDR2 SVGAGI, per germline. With 8 bases removed from V and 5 bases from J, the gap between germline ends came to 9 bases. The CDR3 totals 11 residues. The DNA of the CDR3 is TGTGCCAGCGGGAGCCCTTATGGCTACACCTTC. It encodes CASGSPYGYTF.

V and J are TRBV6-5 and TRBJ1-5; tentative D call: TRBD1 (5 bases). Germline V gives CDR1 MNHEY, CDR2 SVGAGI. V lost 6 bases and J lost 4, with 16 bases in between. CDR3 length: 15 amino acids. CDR3: CASSMRRGSNQPQHF. CDR3 coding DNA: TGTGCCAGCAGCATGAGACGGGGGTCGAATCAGCCCCAGCATTTT.